The clone carrying this T cell receptor beta chain was seen repeatedly, ten times or more. The sample is drawn from a study of response to subunit inactivated influenza vaccine. TCRdb re-called the RT-PCR reads with MiXCR, one entry per CDR3 protein. This table holds about 240,000 distinct CDR3 sequences, 12% found once. The sequence was collected from a man in his forties or fifties who received an inactivated influenza vaccine. The sequenced sample was non-naive T cells sorted from PBMCs, obtained around 14 days before vaccination.

Here the CDR3 reads CSVEGGYTF. CDR3 bases: TGCAGCGTTGAAGGCGGCTACACCTTC. The chain carries TRBV29-1 and TRBJ1-2, with D unclear. In germline, CDR1 is SQVTM, CDR2 ANQGSEA. The CDR3 is 9 amino acids. The V and J ends lost 1 base and 8 bases respectively, with 2 bases between them.